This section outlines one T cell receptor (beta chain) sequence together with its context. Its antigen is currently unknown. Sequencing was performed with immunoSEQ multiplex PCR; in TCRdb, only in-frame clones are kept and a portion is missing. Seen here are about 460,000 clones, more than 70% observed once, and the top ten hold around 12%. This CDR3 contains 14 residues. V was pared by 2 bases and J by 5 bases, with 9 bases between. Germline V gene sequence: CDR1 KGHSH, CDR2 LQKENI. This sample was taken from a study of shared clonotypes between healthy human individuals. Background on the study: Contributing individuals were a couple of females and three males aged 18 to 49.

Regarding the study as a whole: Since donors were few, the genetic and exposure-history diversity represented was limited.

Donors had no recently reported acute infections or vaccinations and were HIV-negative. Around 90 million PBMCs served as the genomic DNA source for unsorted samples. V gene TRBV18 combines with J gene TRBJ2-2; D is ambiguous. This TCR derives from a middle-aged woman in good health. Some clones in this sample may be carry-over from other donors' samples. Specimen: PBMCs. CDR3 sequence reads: CASSPGVETGELFF. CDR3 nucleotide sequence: TGTGCCAGCTCACCAGGGGTTGAAACCGGGGAGCTGTTTTTT.